Sequencing of this T cell receptor beta chain was carried out in a study of CD8+ T cells in alopecia areata. About the research overall: The drug, oral tofacitinib, was given to treated patients at 5 to 10 mg twice daily.

TCR sequencing used cDNA made by reverse transcription of extracted RNA. Profiling relied on immunoSEQ multiplex PCR, and the TCRdb table lists in-frame clones only, not all of them. The sample consists of some 210,000 clones, 57% of them appearing once. On this clone: Its cognate antigen is unknown.

Study-level points and caveats: Clonality was higher in lesional than normal scalp, especially in alopecia totalis/universalis.

There are 15 residues in the CDR3. V lost 3 bases and J lost 8, with 14 bases in between. Germline CDR1 SGHTA, CDR2 FQGNSA. The V and J genes are TRBV7-2 and TRBJ1-6; D is uncertain. Source: CD4+ T cells sorted from blood, taken at week 0. This clonotype was obtained from a human donor with alopecia areata. The CDR3 reads CASSFRARVDSPLHF. CDR3 nucleotide sequence: TGTGCCAGCAGCTTTAGGGCCCGTGTGGATTCACCCCTCCACTTT. The complete variable domain, with remaining parts taken from reference TRBV7-2 and TRBJ1-6, reads GAGVSQSPSNKVTEKGKDVELRCDPISGHTALYWYRQSLGQGLEFLIYFQGNSAPDKSGLPSDRFSAERTGGSVSTLTIQRTQQEDSAVYLCASSFRARVDSPLHFGNGTRLTVT.